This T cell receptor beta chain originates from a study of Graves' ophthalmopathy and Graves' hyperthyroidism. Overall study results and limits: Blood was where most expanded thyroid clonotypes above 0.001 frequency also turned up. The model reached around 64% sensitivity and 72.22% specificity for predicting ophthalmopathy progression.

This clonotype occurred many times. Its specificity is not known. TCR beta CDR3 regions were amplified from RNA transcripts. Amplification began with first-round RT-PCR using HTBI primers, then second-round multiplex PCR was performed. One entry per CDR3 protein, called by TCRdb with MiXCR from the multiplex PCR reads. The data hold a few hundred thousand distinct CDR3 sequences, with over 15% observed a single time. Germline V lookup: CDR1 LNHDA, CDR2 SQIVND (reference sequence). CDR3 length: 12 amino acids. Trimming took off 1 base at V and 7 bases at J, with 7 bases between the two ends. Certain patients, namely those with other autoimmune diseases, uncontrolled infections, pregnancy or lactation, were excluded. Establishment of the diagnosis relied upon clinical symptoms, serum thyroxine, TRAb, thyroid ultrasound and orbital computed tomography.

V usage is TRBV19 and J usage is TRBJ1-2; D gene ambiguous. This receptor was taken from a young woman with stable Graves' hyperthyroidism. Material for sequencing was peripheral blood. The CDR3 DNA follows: TGTGCCAGTAGTATAGGGGTCTCTGGCTACACCTTC. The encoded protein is CASSIGVSGYTF.